This T cell receptor beta chain emerged from a study of cytomegalovirus exposure and HLA in healthy donors. PCR used 60 Vbeta primers and 13 Jbeta primers. Using immunoSEQ multiplex PCR, the repertoire was profiled, and TCRdb retains in-frame clones only, with some absent. The sample has roughly 180,000 clones; under 9.5% are singletons. Trimming removed 4 bases at V and 2 bases at J, with 15 bases between. This CDR3 region has 15 residues. Germline V gene data show CDR1 as SGHVS and CDR2 as FQNEAQ. The chain is built from TRBV7-8 and TRBJ2-7; D unclear. The sequenced sample was PBMCs. The source of this sequence is a woman younger than 45 in good health and CMV-seropositive. CDR3 bases: TGTGCCAGCAGCTCCCCTACGGAGACCCCCTACGAGCAGTACTTC. Its protein is CASSSPTETPYEQYF.